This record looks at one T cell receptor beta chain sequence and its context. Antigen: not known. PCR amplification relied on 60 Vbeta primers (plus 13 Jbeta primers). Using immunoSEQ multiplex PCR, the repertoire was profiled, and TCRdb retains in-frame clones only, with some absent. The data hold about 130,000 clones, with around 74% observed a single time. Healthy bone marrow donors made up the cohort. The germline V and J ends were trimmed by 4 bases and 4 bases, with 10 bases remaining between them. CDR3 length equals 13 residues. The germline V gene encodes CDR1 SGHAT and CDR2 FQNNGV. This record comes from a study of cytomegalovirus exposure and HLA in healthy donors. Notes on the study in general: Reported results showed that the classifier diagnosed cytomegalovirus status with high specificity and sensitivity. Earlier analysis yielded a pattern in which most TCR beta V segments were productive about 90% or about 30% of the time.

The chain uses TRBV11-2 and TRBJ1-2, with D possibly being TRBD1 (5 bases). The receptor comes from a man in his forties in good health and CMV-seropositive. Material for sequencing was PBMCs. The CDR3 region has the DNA TGTGCCAGCAGCTCCGGGGGGAGCTATGGCTACACCTTC. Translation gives CASSSGGSYGYTF.